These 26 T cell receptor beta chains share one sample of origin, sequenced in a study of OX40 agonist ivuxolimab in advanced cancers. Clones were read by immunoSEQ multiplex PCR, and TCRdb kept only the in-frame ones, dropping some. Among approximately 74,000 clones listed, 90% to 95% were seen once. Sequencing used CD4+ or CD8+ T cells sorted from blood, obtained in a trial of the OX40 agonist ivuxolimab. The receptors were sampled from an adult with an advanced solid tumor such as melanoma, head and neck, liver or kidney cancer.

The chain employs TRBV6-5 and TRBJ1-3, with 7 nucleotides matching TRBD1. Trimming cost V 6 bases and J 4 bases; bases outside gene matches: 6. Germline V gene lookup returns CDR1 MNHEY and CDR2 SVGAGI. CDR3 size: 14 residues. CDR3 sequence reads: CASRNDRVGNTIYF. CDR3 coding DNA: TGTGCCAGCAGAAACGACAGGGTCGGAAACACCATATATTTT.

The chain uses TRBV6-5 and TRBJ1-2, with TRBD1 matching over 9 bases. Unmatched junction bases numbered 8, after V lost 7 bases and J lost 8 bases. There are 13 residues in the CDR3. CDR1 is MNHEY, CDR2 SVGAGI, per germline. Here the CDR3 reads CASTAGTGLGYTF. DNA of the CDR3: TGTGCCAGCACCGCCGGGACAGGGTTAGGCTACACCTTC.

The CDR3 region is CASSQGAGGIHNEQFF. CDR3 nucleotides: TGCGCCAGCAGCCAAGGAGCGGGAGGGATCCACAATGAGCAGTTCTTC. The J gene is TRBJ2-1, the V gene TRBV4-1, with TRBD2 matching 10 bases. The CDR3 length is 16 residues. Germline lookup yields CDR1 MGHRA and CDR2 YSYEKL. The V and J ends lost 1 base and 5 bases, in that order; junction bases with no gene match: 5.

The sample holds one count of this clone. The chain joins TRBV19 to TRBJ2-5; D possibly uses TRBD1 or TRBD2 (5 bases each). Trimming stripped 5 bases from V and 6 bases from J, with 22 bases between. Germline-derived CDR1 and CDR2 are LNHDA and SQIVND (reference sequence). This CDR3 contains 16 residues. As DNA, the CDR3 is TGTGCCAGTAGTCCTACCTCGGGACGGCTAGGGAAGACCCAGTACTTC. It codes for CASSPTSGRLGKTQYF.

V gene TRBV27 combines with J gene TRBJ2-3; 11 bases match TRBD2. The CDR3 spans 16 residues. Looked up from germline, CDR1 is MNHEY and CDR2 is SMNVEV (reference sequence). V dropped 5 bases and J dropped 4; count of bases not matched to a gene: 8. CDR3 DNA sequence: TGTGCCAGCAGTGTTCTAGCGGGAGGTTCCGCAGATACGCAGTATTTT. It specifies CASSVLAGGSADTQYF.

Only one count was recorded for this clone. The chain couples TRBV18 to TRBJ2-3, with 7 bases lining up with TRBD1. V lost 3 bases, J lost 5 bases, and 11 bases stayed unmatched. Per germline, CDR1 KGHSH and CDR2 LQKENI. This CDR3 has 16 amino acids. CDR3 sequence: CASSPTTGKRGDTQYF. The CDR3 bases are TGTGCCAGCTCACCGACGACAGGGAAGCGCGGAGATACGCAGTATTTT.

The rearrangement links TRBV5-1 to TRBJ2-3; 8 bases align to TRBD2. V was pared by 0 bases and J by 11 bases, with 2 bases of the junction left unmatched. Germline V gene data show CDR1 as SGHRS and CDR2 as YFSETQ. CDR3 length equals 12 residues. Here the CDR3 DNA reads TGCGCCAGCAGCTTGGCCGGGAGGGTGCAGTATTTT. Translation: CASSLAGRVQYF.

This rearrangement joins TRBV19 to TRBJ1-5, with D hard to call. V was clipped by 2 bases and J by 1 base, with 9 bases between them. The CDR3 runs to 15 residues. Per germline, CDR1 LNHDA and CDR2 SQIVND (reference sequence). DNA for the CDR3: TGTGCCAGTAGTATAAGTGGGTCCAGCAATCAGCCCCAGCATTTT. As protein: CASSISGSSNQPQHF.

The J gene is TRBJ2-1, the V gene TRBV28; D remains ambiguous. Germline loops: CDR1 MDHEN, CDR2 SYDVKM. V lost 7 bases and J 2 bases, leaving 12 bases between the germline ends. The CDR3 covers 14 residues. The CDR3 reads CASIRNIPYNEQFF. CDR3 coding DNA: TGTGCCAGCATCCGAAACATTCCCTACAATGAGCAGTTCTTC. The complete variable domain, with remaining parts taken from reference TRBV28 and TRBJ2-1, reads DVKVTQSSRYLVKRTGEKVFLECVQDMDHENMFWYRQDPGLGLRLIYFSYDVKMKEKGDIPEGYSVSREKKERFSLILESASTNQTSMYLCASIRNIPYNEQFFGPGTRLTVL.

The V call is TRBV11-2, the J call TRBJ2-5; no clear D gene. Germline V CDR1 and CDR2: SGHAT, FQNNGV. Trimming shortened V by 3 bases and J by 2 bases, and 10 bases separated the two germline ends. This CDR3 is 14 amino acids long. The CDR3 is CASSFRQLQETQYF. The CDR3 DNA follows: TGTGCCAGCAGCTTCCGGCAGCTTCAAGAGACCCAGTACTTC. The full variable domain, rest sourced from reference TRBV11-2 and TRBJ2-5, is EAGVAQSPRYKIIEKRQSVAFWCNPISGHATLYWYQQILGQGPKLLIQFQNNGVVDDSQLPKDRFSAERLKGVDSTLKIQPAKLEDSAVYLCASSFRQLQETQYFGPGTRLLVL.

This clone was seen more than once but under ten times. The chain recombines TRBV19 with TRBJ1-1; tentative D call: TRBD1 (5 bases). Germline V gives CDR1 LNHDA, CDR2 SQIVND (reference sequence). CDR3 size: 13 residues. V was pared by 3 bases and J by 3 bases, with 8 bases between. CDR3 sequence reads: CASSITGDTEAFF. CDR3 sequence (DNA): TGTGCCAGTAGTATTACGGGGGACACTGAAGCTTTCTTT.

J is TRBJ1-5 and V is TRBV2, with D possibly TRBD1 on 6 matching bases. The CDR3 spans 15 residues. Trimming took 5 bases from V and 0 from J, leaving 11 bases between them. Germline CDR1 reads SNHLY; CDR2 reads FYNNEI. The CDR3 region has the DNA TGTGCCAGCAGTCAGGACAGTAATAGCAATCAGCCCCAGCATTTT. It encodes CASSQDSNSNQPQHF. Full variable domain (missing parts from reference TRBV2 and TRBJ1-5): EPEVTQTPSHQVTQMGQEVILRCVPISNHLYFYWYRQILGQKVEFLVSFYNNEISEKSEIFDDQFSVERPDGSNFTLKIRSTKLEDSAMYFCASSQDSNSNQPQHFGDGTRLSIL.

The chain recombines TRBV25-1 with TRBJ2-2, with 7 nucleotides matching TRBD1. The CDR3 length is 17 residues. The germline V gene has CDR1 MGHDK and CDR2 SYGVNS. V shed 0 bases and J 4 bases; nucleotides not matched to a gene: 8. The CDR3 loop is CASSEYGPRGSTGELFF. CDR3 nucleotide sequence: TGTGCCAGCAGTGAATACGGTCCCAGGGGGAGCACCGGGGAGCTGTTTTTT. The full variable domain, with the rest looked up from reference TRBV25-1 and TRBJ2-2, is EADIYQTPRYLVIGTGKKITLECSQTMGHDKMYWYQQDPGMELHLIHYSYGVNSTEKGDLSSESTVSRIRTEHFPLTLESARPSHTSQYLCASSEYGPRGSTGELFFGEGSRLTVL.

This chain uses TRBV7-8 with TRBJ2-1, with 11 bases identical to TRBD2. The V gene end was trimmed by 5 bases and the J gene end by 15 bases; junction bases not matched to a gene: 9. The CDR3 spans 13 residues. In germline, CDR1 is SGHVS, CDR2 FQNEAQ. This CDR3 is CASSLISGRAPFF. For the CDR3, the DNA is TGTGCCAGCAGCCTTATTAGCGGGAGGGCCCCGTTCTTC.

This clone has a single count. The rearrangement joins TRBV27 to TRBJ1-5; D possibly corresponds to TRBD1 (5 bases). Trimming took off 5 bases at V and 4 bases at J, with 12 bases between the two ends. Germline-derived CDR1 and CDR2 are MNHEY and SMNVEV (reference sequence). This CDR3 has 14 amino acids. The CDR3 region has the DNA TGTGCCAGCAGTCCGGGCCGGGGGAATCAGCCCCAGCATTTT. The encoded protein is CASSPGRGNQPQHF.

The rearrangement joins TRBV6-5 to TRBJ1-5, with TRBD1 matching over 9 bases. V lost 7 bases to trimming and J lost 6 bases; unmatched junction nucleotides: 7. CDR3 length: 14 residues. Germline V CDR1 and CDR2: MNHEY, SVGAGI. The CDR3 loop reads CASISGTGSQPQHF. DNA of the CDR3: TGTGCCAGCATCTCCGGGACAGGGTCTCAGCCCCAGCATTTT.

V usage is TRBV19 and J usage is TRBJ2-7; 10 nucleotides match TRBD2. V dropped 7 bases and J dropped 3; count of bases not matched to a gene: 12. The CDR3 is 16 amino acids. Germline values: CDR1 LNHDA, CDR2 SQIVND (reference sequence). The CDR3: CASKKGGSGGLYEQYF. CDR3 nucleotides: TGTGCCAGTAAAAAGGGAGGTAGCGGGGGGCTCTACGAGCAGTACTTC.

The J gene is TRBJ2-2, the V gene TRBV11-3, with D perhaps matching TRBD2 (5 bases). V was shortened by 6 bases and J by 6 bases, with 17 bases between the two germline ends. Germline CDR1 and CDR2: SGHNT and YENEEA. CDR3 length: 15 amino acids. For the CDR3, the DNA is TGTGCCAGCAGACCGGGCCGAGTGGAGGCCGGGGAGCTGTTTTTT. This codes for CASRPGRVEAGELFF.

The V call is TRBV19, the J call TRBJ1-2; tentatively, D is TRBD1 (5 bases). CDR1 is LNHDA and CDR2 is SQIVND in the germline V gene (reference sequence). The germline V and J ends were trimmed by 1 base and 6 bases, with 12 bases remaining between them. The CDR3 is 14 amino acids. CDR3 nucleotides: TGTGCCAGTAGTATAGGTTCGGGACTTCATGGCTACACCTTC. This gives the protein CASSIGSGLHGYTF.

The CDR3 DNA is TGTGCCTGGAGTGAAATCGGAACAGGGGGAAGTACTGAAGCTTTCTTT. Protein sequence: CAWSEIGTGGSTEAFF. The V call is TRBV30, the J call TRBJ1-1, with 8 positions matching TRBD1. Germline V gene sequence: CDR1 GTSNPN, CDR2 SVGIG (reference sequence). The CDR3 runs 16 residues. J gave up 5 bases and V 1 base, and 12 bases lay outside the gene matches.

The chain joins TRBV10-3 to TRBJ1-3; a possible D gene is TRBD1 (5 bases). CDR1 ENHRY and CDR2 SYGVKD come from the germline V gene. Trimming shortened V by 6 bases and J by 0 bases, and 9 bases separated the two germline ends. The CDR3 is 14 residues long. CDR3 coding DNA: TGTGCCATCAGGGGGGACGCCTCTGGAAACACCATATATTTT. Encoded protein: CAIRGDASGNTIYF.

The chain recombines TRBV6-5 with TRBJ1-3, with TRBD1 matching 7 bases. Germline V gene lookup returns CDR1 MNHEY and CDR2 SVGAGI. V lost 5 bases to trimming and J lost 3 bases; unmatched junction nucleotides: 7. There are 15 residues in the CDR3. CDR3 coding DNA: TGTGCCAGCAGTAAGACAGGGCAAGTTGGAAACACCATATATTTT. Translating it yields CASSKTGQVGNTIYF.

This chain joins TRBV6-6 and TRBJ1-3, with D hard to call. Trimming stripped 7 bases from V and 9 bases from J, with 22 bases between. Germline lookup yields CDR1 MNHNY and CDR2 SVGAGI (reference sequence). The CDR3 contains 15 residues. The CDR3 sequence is CASTHSGSQKGTIYF. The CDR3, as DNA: TGTGCCAGCACTCACAGCGGCAGCCAGAAGGGCACCATATATTTT.

The CDR3 DNA is TGTGCCAGCACAGCTCGTGATTCTGGGGCCAACGTCCTGACTTTC. Protein sequence: CASTARDSGANVLTF. V and J are TRBV6-6 and TRBJ2-6; D not certain. CDR1 is MNHNY and CDR2 is SVGAGI in the germline V gene (reference sequence). The CDR3 spans 15 residues. Trimming pared 7 bases from V and 1 base from J, leaving 11 bases between.

In nucleotides, the CDR3 is TGTGCCAGCAGCTTAGGATCAACGAACATTCAGTACTTC. Translated, it gives CASSLGSTNIQYF. The chain is built from TRBV7-3 and TRBJ2-4, with no clear D. The CDR3 contains 13 residues. Germline CDR1 is SGHTA and CDR2 is FQGTGA. The V and J ends lost 2 bases and 7 bases respectively, with 9 bases between them.

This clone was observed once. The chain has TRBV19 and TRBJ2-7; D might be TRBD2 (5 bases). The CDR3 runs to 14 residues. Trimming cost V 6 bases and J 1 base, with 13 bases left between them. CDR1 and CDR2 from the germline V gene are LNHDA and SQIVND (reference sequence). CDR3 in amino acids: CASSPGSGSYEQYF. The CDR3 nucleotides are TGTGCCAGTAGCCCGGGATCGGGGTCCTACGAGCAGTACTTC.